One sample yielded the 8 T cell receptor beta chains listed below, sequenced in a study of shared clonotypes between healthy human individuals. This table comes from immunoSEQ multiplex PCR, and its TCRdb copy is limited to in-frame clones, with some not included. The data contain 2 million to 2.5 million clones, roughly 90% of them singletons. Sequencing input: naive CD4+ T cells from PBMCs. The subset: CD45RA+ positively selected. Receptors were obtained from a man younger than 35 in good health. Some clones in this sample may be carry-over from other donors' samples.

CDR3 bases: TGTGCCAGCAGTGAAAGAGGGGACGGATCTAGTGAGACCCAGTACTTC. It codes for CASSERGDGSSETQYF. The chain is built from TRBV6-1 and TRBJ2-5; TRBD1 or TRBD2 may be the D gene (5 bases each). The germline CDR1 and CDR2 sequences are MNHNS and SASEGT. The CDR3 loop spans 16 amino acids. V dropped 2 bases and J dropped 5 bases, with 18 bases sitting between them.

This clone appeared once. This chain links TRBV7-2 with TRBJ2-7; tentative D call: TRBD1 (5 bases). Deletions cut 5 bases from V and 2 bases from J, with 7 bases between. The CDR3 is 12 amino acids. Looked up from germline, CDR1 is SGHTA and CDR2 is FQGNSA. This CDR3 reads CASSPGTYEQYF. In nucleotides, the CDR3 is TGTGCCAGCAGCCCAGGGACCTACGAGCAGTACTTC.

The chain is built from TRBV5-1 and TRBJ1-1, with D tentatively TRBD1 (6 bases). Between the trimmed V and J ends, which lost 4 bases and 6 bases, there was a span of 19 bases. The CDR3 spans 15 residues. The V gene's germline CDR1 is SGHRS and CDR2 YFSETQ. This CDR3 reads CASSLGTGRISEAFF. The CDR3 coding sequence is TGCGCCAGCAGCCTGGGAACAGGGCGGATCTCTGAAGCTTTCTTT.

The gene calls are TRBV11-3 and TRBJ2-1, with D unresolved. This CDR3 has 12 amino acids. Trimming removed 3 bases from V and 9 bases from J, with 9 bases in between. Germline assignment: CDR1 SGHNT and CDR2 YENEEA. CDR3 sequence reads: CASSFRYGEQFF. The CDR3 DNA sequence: TGTGCCAGCAGCTTCCGCTACGGTGAGCAGTTCTTC.

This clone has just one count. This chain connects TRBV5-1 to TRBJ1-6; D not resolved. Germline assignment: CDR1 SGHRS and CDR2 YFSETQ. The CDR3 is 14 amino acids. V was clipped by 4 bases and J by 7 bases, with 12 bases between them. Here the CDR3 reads CASSVRAPNSPLHF. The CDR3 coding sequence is TGCGCCAGCAGCGTCCGGGCTCCAAATTCACCCCTCCACTTT.

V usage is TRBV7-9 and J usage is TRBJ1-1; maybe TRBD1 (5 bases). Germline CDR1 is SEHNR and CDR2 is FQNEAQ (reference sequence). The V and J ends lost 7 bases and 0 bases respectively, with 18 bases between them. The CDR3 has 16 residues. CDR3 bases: TGTGCCAGCAACCCCCTGGCTGGACACTTGAACACTGAAGCTTTCTTT. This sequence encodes CASNPLAGHLNTEAFF.

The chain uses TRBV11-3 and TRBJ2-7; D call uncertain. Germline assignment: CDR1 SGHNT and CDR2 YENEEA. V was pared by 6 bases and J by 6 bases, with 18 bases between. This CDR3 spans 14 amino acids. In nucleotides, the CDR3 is TGTGCCAGCAGTTTCACGGGTCTCACCTCCGAGCAGTACTTC. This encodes CASSFTGLTSEQYF.

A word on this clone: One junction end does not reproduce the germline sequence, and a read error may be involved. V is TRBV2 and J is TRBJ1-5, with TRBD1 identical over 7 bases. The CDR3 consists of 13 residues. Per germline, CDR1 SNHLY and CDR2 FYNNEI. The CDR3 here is CAGGTDSNQPQHF. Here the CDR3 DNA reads TGCGCCGGGGGGACAGATAGCAATCAGCCCCAGCATTTT.